This TCR beta chain was sequenced in a study of blood T cell repertoires in COVID-19. As for the study in general: From the United States, Italy and Spain came samples of acute and convalescent COVID-19.

After removal of 7 bases from V and 0 bases from J, the junction contained 6 bases not matched to a gene. Germline V gene lookup returns CDR1 LNHDA and CDR2 SQIVND (reference sequence). The CDR3 is made up of 15 amino acids. Study processing details: Reference gene primer amplification gave nucleated cell count estimates. Measured with immunoSEQ multiplex PCR; TCRdb has only the in-frame clones, and not every one. Clone size and the V and J calls come from that table; the DNA yielded D and trimming. Of 150,000 or so clones in the sample, 80% to 90% were seen once. Sequencing was carried out using peripheral blood. The V gene is TRBV19, the J gene TRBJ2-1; 7 bases map to TRBD2. This clonotype originated in a man at least 80 years old with acute or convalescent COVID-19. This CDR3 is CASNGGGSSYNEQFF. The CDR3 DNA follows: TGTGCCAGTAACGGCGGCGGGAGCTCCTACAATGAGCAGTTCTTC.